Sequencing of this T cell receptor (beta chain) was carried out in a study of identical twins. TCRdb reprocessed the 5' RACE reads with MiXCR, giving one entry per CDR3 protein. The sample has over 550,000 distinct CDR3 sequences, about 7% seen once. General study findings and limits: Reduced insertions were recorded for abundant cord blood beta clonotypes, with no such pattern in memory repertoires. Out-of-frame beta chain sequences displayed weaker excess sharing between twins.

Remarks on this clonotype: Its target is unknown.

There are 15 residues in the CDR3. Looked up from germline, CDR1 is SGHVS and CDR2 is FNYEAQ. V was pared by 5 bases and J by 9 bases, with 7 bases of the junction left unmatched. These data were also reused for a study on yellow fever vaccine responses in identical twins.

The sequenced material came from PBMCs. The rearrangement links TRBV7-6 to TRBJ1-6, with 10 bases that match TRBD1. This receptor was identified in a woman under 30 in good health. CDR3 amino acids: CASSRDGTGVSPLHF. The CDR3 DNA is TGTGCCAGCAGCCGAGACGGGACAGGGGTTTCACCCCTCCACTTT.